This T cell receptor (beta chain) was sequenced during a study of beta chain features in type 1 diabetes. Study-level points and caveats: Relative to healthy donors, patients appeared to have naive, central memory and Treg TCRB repertoires that were more similar.

Trimming pared 4 bases from V and 8 bases from J, leaving 17 bases between. The germline CDR1 and CDR2 sequences are SQVTM and ANQGSEA. The CDR3 sequence is 13 residues long. The entirety of the isolated RNA underwent reverse transcription, so expressed TCRB transcripts were sequenced. Regulatory, naive and central memory T cell samples averaged around 3.6 million reads. TCRdb keeps only in-frame clones here, not all; method: immunoSEQ multiplex PCR. The repertoire has 900,000 or so clones, about 17% of them found once; the top ten carry 0.02% to 0.025%. A few counts support this clone. Its antigen is currently unknown.

The chain joins TRBV29-1 to TRBJ1-2; weak D call: TRBD1 (5 bases). Specimen: naive CD4+ T cells from blood. The TCR comes from a woman younger than 30 in good health. The CDR3 reads CSVASGREYGYTF. The CDR3 DNA follows: TGCAGCGTTGCTTCGGGCAGGGAGTACGGCTACACCTTC.